This passage covers 17 T cell receptor beta chains from one sample sequenced in a study of blood T cell repertoires in COVID-19. This table comes from immunoSEQ multiplex PCR, and its TCRdb copy is limited to in-frame clones, with some not included. There are 140,000 to 150,000 clones in the sample; 85% occur only once, and around 3.1% lies in the top ten. The sequencing input was peripheral blood. The receptors stem from a woman aged 40 to 50 with active or convalescent COVID-19.

V gene TRBV28 combines with J gene TRBJ1-1; TRBD1 matches at 7 bases. Per germline, CDR1 MDHEN and CDR2 SYDVKM. The CDR3 consists of 13 residues. V was clipped by 5 bases and J by 11 bases; unmatched bases: 11. CDR3 sequence reads: CASSPLTTGRAFF. CDR3 in DNA: TGTGCCAGCAGTCCGTTAACGACAGGGAGGGCTTTCTTT. Looking up the rest from reference TRBV28 and TRBJ1-1 gives the full variable domain: DVKVTQSSRYLVKRTGEKVFLECVQDMDHENMFWYRQDPGLGLRLIYFSYDVKMKEKGDIPEGYSVSREKKERFSLILESASTNQTSMYLCASSPLTTGRAFFGQGTRLTVV.

The chain has TRBV10-3 and TRBJ1-6, with 8 bases lining up with TRBD1. The trim removed 7 bases at V and 10 bases at J, leaving 9 bases unmatched. The CDR3 runs 14 residues. Germline V lookup: CDR1 ENHRY, CDR2 SYGVKD. CDR3 loop: CAINPTGVGSPLHF. In nucleotides, the CDR3 is TGTGCCATCAACCCGACAGGGGTGGGATCACCCCTCCACTTT.

This chain links TRBV28 with TRBJ1-1; tentatively, D is TRBD1 (5 bases). Germline-derived CDR1 and CDR2 are MDHEN and SYDVKM. The CDR3 has 11 amino acids. Trimming left V 7 bases short and J 9 bases short, with 12 bases between. The CDR3 loop reads CASIETEKAFF. The CDR3 nucleotides are TGTGCCAGCATAGAGACAGAGAAAGCTTTCTTT.

The chain links TRBV4-1 to TRBJ2-6, with 8 bases fitting TRBD2. Germline V gives CDR1 MGHRA, CDR2 YSYEKL. CDR3 length: 17 residues. V trimming: 1 base; J trimming: 4 bases; junction bases outside the gene matches: 6. The CDR3 sequence is CASSQAGGSAGANVLTF. The CDR3 nucleotides read TGCGCCAGCAGCCAAGCGGGGGGGTCGGCAGGGGCCAACGTCCTGACTTTC.

The V gene is TRBV4-1, the J gene TRBJ1-4; the match to TRBD1 covers 7 bases. V shed 1 base, J shed 7 bases, and the junction held 3 bases outside the gene matches. The CDR3 totals 14 residues. The germline CDR1 and CDR2 sequences are MGHRA and YSYEKL. CDR3 coding DNA: TGCGCCAGCAGCCAAGTAAGGGGGCCTGAAAAACTGTTTTTT. As protein: CASSQVRGPEKLFF.

V gene TRBV9 combines with J gene TRBJ2-1; TRBD2 matches 9 bases. Looked up from germline, CDR1 is SGDLS and CDR2 is YYNGEE. The CDR3 length is 16 residues. The V and J ends lost 0 bases and 10 bases, in that order; junction bases with no gene match: 11. Here the CDR3 reads CASSVAASGAQGEQFF. The CDR3 DNA reads as TGTGCCAGCAGCGTAGCGGCTAGCGGGGCACAAGGGGAGCAGTTCTTC.

This clone was seen just once. This chain uses TRBV4-3 with TRBJ2-3, with TRBD1 matching 9 bases. V lost 1 base to trimming and J lost 2 bases; unmatched junction nucleotides: 7. Germline V gives CDR1 LGHNA, CDR2 YSLEER. CDR3 length: 17 residues. CDR3 loop: CASSQVGGTGFTDTQYF. DNA for the CDR3: TGCGCCAGCAGCCAAGTAGGAGGGACAGGGTTCACAGATACGCAGTATTTT.

The CDR3 spells CASSPEAGRGNTIYF. CDR3 nucleotides: TGTGCCAGCAGTCCAGAAGCGGGTAGGGGAAACACCATATATTTT. The chain carries TRBV27 and TRBJ1-3; no clear D. V was trimmed by 5 bases and J by 4 bases, leaving 15 bases between them. The CDR3 loop spans 15 amino acids. Germline V gene sequence: CDR1 MNHEY, CDR2 SMNVEV (reference sequence).

This sequence joins TRBV19 and TRBJ1-1; weak D call: TRBD1 (5 bases). CDR1 and CDR2 (germline): LNHDA, SQIVND (reference sequence). The CDR3 consists of 15 residues. Between the trimmed V and J ends, which lost 7 bases and 1 base, there was a span of 16 bases. CDR3 nucleotide sequence: TGTGCCAGTAATGGGCCCAGGGTAGGGAACACTGAAGCTTTCTTT. This translates into CASNGPRVGNTEAFF.

The chain links TRBV14 to TRBJ1-6; D might be TRBD1 (5 bases). V dropped 0 bases and J dropped 8 bases, with 17 bases sitting between them. The CDR3 runs to 17 residues. The V gene's germline CDR1 is SGHDN and CDR2 FVKESK. The DNA for the CDR3 is TGTGCCAGCAGCCAAGAACTCGCAGGGCCGATACATTCACCCCTCCACTTT. Its protein product is CASSQELAGPIHSPLHF.

The DNA of the CDR3 is TGTGCCAGCAGCCGACTAGGGGTTACGCAGTATTTT. Protein: CASSRLGVTQYF. The gene calls are TRBV28 and TRBJ2-3, with D possibly matching TRBD2 (6 bases). Germline CDR1 and CDR2: MDHEN and SYDVKM. The CDR3 is made up of 12 amino acids. V dropped 6 bases and J dropped 8 bases, with 12 bases sitting between them. The full variable domain, completed using reference TRBV28 and TRBJ2-3, is DVKVTQSSRYLVKRTGEKVFLECVQDMDHENMFWYRQDPGLGLRLIYFSYDVKMKEKGDIPEGYSVSREKKERFSLILESASTNQTSMYLCASSRLGVTQYFGPGTRLTVL.

The J gene is TRBJ2-7, the V gene TRBV7-2; 10 nucleotides match TRBD2. With V trimmed by 4 bases and J by 5 bases, 11 bases remained unmatched. The germline CDR1 and CDR2 sequences are SGHTA and FQGNSA. The CDR3 has 16 amino acids. CDR3 sequence (DNA): TGTGCCAGCAGCTCGAAATGGACTAGCGGTAGGGACGAGCAGTACTTC. Amino acids: CASSSKWTSGRDEQYF.

The CDR3 loop is CASSQGLLGEQYF. The CDR3 DNA reads TGTGCCAGCAGCCAAGGACTTCTTGGCGAGCAGTACTTC. V and J are TRBV4-2 and TRBJ2-7; D is undetermined. The CDR3 runs 13 residues. Germline CDR1 and CDR2: LGHNA and YNFKEQ. V was clipped by 1 base and J by 6 bases, with 10 bases between them.

The chain uses TRBV19 and TRBJ1-2; TRBD1 matches 11 bases. V lost 3 bases to trimming and J lost 0 bases; unmatched junction nucleotides: 9. The CDR3 length is 18 residues. Germline V gene sequence: CDR1 LNHDA, CDR2 SQIVND (reference sequence). The CDR3 protein is CASSIRTGTGGANYGYTF. CDR3 bases: TGTGCCAGTAGTATCAGAACCGGGACAGGGGGAGCTAACTATGGCTACACCTTC.

The chain has TRBV10-1 and TRBJ2-2; the D gene is possibly TRBD2 (6 bases). Per the germline V gene, CDR1 is WNHNN and CDR2 is SYGVQD (reference sequence). V lost 2 bases and J 1 base, leaving 8 bases between the germline ends. CDR3 size: 15 residues. Here the CDR3 DNA reads TGCGCCAGCAGTGAGGGGGGGAAGAACACCGGGGAGCTGTTTTTT. Protein: CASSEGGKNTGELFF.

The chain carries TRBV10-2 and TRBJ1-2, with TRBD1 as a possible D gene (5 bases). In germline, CDR1 is WSHSY, CDR2 SAAADI. The CDR3 is 13 amino acids. V shed 1 base and J shed 6 bases, with 9 bases lying between them. The chain's CDR3 is CASSEWQGHGYTF. The CDR3 bases are TGCGCCAGCAGTGAGTGGCAGGGTCATGGCTACACCTTC.

This sequence joins TRBV6-5 and TRBJ2-7; 7 positions match TRBD2. The CDR3 extends over 15 amino acids. Germline loops: CDR1 MNHEY, CDR2 SVGAGI. V trimming: 9 bases; J trimming: 7 bases; junction bases outside the gene matches: 18. CDR3 nucleotides: TGTGCCAGGGGGGGGACCCTTCAAGGACGGACGGAGCAGTACTTC. Amino acid sequence: CARGGTLQGRTEQYF.